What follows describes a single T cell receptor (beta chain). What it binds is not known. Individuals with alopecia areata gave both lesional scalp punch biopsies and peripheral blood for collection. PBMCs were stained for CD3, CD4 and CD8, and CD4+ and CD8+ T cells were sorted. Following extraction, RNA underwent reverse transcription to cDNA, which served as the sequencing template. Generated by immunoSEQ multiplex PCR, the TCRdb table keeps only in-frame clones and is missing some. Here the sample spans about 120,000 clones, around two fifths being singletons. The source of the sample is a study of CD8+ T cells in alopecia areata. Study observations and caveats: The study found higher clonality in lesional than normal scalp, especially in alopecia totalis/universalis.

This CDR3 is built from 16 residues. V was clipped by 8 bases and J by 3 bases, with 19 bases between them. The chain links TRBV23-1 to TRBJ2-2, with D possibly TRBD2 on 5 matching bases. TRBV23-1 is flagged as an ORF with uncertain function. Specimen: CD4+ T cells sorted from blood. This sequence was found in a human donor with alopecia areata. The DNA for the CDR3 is TGCGCCAGCCCTAAAGGCCCTAGCTATCACACCGGGGAGCTGTTTTTT. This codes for CASPKGPSYHTGELFF.